This T cell receptor (beta chain) was profiled in a study of identical twins. The CDR3 totals 14 residues. CDR1 and CDR2 from the germline V gene are KGHSH and LQKENI. Trimming took 3 bases from V and 5 from J, leaving 13 bases between them. One entry per CDR3 protein results from TCRdb running MiXCR on the 5' RACE reads. The table has more than 650,000 distinct CDR3 sequences, around 5.7% seen once. This clonotype was seen a few times. Sequenced: naive T cells sorted from blood. The chain has TRBV18 and TRBJ2-5, with a possible D match to TRBD2 (6 bases). This TCR derives from a man between 18 and 35 years old in good health. CDR3 DNA sequence: TGTGCCAGCTCACCGTCAGGGAGGCAGGAGACCCAGTACTTC. Residues: CASSPSGRQETQYF.